This T cell receptor (beta chain) was captured in a study of cytomegalovirus exposure and HLA in healthy donors. Whole-study results and caveats: The likely origin of a cluster of highly shared sequence variants was a sequencing artifact.

In regard to this clone: Its cognate antigen is unknown.

The PCR ran on 60 Vbeta and 13 Jbeta primers. Here immunoSEQ multiplex PCR was the method, and the copy in TCRdb shows in-frame clones only, minus some. The sample has around 85,000 clones, 80% seen once. This CDR3 comprises 15 residues. The germline V gene has CDR1 MDHEN and CDR2 SYDVKM. The junction had 6 bases not matched to a gene; V was cut back by 5 bases and J by 4 bases. The specimen was PBMCs. The gene calls are TRBV28 and TRBJ2-1, with 9 nucleotides matching TRBD1. The receptor was isolated from a male donor in good health and CMV-seronegative. CDR3 coding DNA: TGTGCCAGCAGTCTCCCGGGACAGGGTTACAATGAGCAGTTCTTC. The encoded protein is CASSLPGQGYNEQFF.